Listed below are T cell receptor beta chains from one sample, sequenced in a study of cytomegalovirus exposure and HLA in healthy donors. Using immunoSEQ multiplex PCR, the repertoire was profiled, and TCRdb retains in-frame clones only, with some absent. The sample lists about 140,000 clones, around 85% occurring once. Material: PBMCs. These receptors came from a woman between 50 and 59 years old in good health and CMV-seropositive. Each CDR3 is given with its conserved first and last residue. Fields, in order: V gene, clone size, J gene, D gene, CDR3 DNA, CDR3 protein. A D gene is named only where the DNA matches it firmly. Clone size is not always given. Where it is, it says once, few, many or a class for expanded clones.

v_gene: TRBV7-9; abundance: -; j_gene: TRBJ2-7; d_gene: TRBD1; CDR3nt: TGTGCCAGCAGCTTTGGACAGGGCCTCTACGAGCAGTACTTC; CDR3aa: CASSFGQGLYEQYF
v_gene: TRBV4-3; abundance: -; j_gene: TRBJ2-7; d_gene: -; CDR3nt: TGCGCCAGCAGCCCGAACTCGGGTCAATACGAGCAGTACTTC; CDR3aa: CASSPNSGQYEQYF
v_gene: TRBV5-6; abundance: -; j_gene: TRBJ1-1; d_gene: TRBD1; CDR3nt: TGTGCCAGCGCATTTACCACAGGGGGCACTGAAGCTTTCTTT; CDR3aa: CASAFTTGGTEAFF
v_gene: TRBV2; abundance: -; j_gene: TRBJ2-5; d_gene: -; CDR3nt: TGTGCCAGCATTTACGGGACTTTGGAGACCCAGTACTTC; CDR3aa: CASIYGTLETQYF
v_gene: TRBV10-1; abundance: -; j_gene: TRBJ2-5; d_gene: -; CDR3nt: TGCGCCAACCCGGGGAGGCACCCGGAAGAGACCCATTACTTC; CDR3aa: CANPGRHPEETHYF
v_gene: TRBV5-1; abundance: -; j_gene: TRBJ2-7; d_gene: -; CDR3nt: TGCGCCAGCAGCTTGGTTCAGGCAGCCTACGAGCAGTACTTC; CDR3aa: CASSLVQAAYEQYF
v_gene: TRBV5-8; abundance: few; j_gene: TRBJ1-4; d_gene: TRBD1; CDR3nt: TGTGCCAGCAGCTTCGGGACAGGGTATGAAAAACTGTTTTTT; CDR3aa: CASSFGTGYEKLFF
v_gene: TRBV6-5; abundance: few; j_gene: TRBJ2-1; d_gene: -; CDR3nt: TGTGCCAGCAGCCAGACGGGGAGCTCCTACAATGAGCAGTTCTTC; CDR3aa: CASSQTGSSYNEQFF
v_gene: TRBV9; abundance: -; j_gene: TRBJ1-5; d_gene: -; CDR3nt: TGTGCCAGCAGCGGCCCGGGAGTTAATCAGCCCCAGCATTTT; CDR3aa: CASSGPGVNQPQHF
v_gene: TRBV7-2; abundance: -; j_gene: TRBJ2-7; d_gene: TRBD2; CDR3nt: TGTGCCAGCAGCTTCCAAGCGGGGGATAGCGAGCAGTACTTC; CDR3aa: CASSFQAGDSEQYF
v_gene: TRBV5-4; abundance: -; j_gene: TRBJ2-7; d_gene: TRBD2; CDR3nt: TGTGCCAGCAGCGGGGAGGGGAGCTCCTACGAGCAGTACTTC; CDR3aa: CASSGEGSSYEQYF
v_gene: TRBV6-6; abundance: few; j_gene: TRBJ1-2; d_gene: TRBD1; CDR3nt: TGTGCCAGCAGCCCCGCAGGGACAGGAAGTGGCTACACCTTC; CDR3aa: CASSPAGTGSGYTF
v_gene: TRBV7-2; abundance: -; j_gene: TRBJ2-3; d_gene: -; CDR3nt: TGTGCCAGCAGCTTAGGACTACCGAGCACAGATACGCAGTATTTT; CDR3aa: CASSLGLPSTDTQYF
v_gene: TRBV9; abundance: -; j_gene: TRBJ1-4; d_gene: TRBD1; CDR3nt: TGTGCCAGCAGCGTAGGGGGACAGTCTAATGAAAAACTGTTTTTT; CDR3aa: CASSVGGQSNEKLFF
v_gene: TRBV7-2; abundance: -; j_gene: TRBJ1-3; d_gene: TRBD1; CDR3nt: TGTGCCAGCAGCGCGGACAGGCGGGACACCATATATTTT; CDR3aa: CASSADRRDTIYF
v_gene: TRBV5-4; abundance: -; j_gene: TRBJ2-3; d_gene: -; CDR3nt: TGTGCCAGCAGCTTATTGAGGACAGGCACAGATACGCAGTATTTT; CDR3aa: CASSLLRTGTDTQYF
v_gene: TRBV29-1; abundance: -; j_gene: TRBJ2-3; d_gene: TRBD1; CDR3nt: TGCAGCGTTGAAGTTTCTAAGGGGGCTCCAGATACGCAGTATTTT; CDR3aa: CSVEVSKGAPDTQYF
v_gene: TRBV5-1; abundance: -; j_gene: TRBJ1-2; d_gene: TRBD1; CDR3nt: TGCGCCAGCAGCTCCGATACAGGGGGGACAGTGGGTGGCTACACCTTC; CDR3aa: CASSSDTGGTVGGYTF
v_gene: TRBV27; abundance: -; j_gene: TRBJ1-2; d_gene: TRBD1; CDR3nt: TGTGCCAGCAGTGCCTCGACAGGGGTTATTAACTATGGCTACACCTTC; CDR3aa: CASSASTGVINYGYTF
v_gene: TRBV28; abundance: -; j_gene: TRBJ1-1; d_gene: -; CDR3nt: TGTGCCAGCAGTCCCCCCGGGAAGGCGGTCCCTGAAGCTTTCTTT; CDR3aa: CASSPPGKAVPEAFF
v_gene: TRBV11-3; abundance: -; j_gene: TRBJ2-2; d_gene: -; CDR3nt: TGTGCCAGCAGCTCCAGCGGGCCGGGGACCGGGGAGCTGTTTTTT; CDR3aa: CASSSSGPGTGELFF
v_gene: TRBV7-3; abundance: -; j_gene: TRBJ2-1; d_gene: -; CDR3nt: TGTGCCAGCAGCCGAACCCTCGCGGCCACCTACAATGAGCAGTTCTTC; CDR3aa: CASSRTLAATYNEQFF
v_gene: TRBV4-3; abundance: few; j_gene: TRBJ1-1; d_gene: TRBD1; CDR3nt: TGCGCCAGCAGCCAGAGCGGACAGGGTGAAGCTTTCTTT; CDR3aa: CASSQSGQGEAFF
v_gene: TRBV27; abundance: -; j_gene: TRBJ1-6; d_gene: TRBD1; CDR3nt: TGTGCCAGCAGTCCCGACAGGGGGGGGTGGTCACCCCTCCACTTT; CDR3aa: CASSPDRGGWSPLHF
v_gene: TRBV30; abundance: few; j_gene: TRBJ1-4; d_gene: TRBD1; CDR3nt: TGTGCCTGGAGTGTTCGGGGACAGCCGGAAAAACTGTTTTTT; CDR3aa: CAWSVRGQPEKLFF
v_gene: TRBV7-9; abundance: few; j_gene: TRBJ2-6; d_gene: -; CDR3nt: TGTGCCAGCAGCCCTCGGACGGGAAGCTTCCGTTCTGGGGCCAACGTCCTGACTTTC; CDR3aa: CASSPRTGSFRSGANVLTF
v_gene: TRBV11-2; abundance: -; j_gene: TRBJ1-4; d_gene: -; CDR3nt: TGTGCCAGCAGCTTTATGTCCCAGGGAGGGGAAAAACTGTTTTTT; CDR3aa: CASSFMSQGGEKLFF
v_gene: TRBV7-8; abundance: -; j_gene: TRBJ1-4; d_gene: TRBD1; CDR3nt: TGTGCCAGCAGCTCCCGGACAGGGCTCGTGGAAGAACTGTTTTTT; CDR3aa: CASSSRTGLVEELFF
v_gene: TRBV13; abundance: -; j_gene: TRBJ2-3; d_gene: TRBD2; CDR3nt: TGTGCCAGCAGCCAACGATTAGCGGGGGGGCGGGGAGATACGCAGTATTTT; CDR3aa: CASSQRLAGGRGDTQYF
v_gene: TRBV7-2; abundance: -; j_gene: TRBJ2-1; d_gene: TRBD2; CDR3nt: TGTGCCAGCAGCTTTACCGGGACTAGCGGGCTGGCTGAGCAGTTCTTC; CDR3aa: CASSFTGTSGLAEQFF
v_gene: TRBV6-5; abundance: -; j_gene: TRBJ1-5; d_gene: -; CDR3nt: TGTGCCAGCAGCCCCAACCGGGATCAGCCCCAGCATTTT; CDR3aa: CASSPNRDQPQHF
v_gene: TRBV5-1; abundance: -; j_gene: TRBJ2-3; d_gene: TRBD1; CDR3nt: TGCGCCAGCAGCTTCAGGGACAGAGATACGCAGTATTTT; CDR3aa: CASSFRDRDTQYF
v_gene: TRBV27; abundance: -; j_gene: TRBJ1-1; d_gene: TRBD1; CDR3nt: TGTGCCAGCAGATCTCGCAGGGGGCCGGGGACTGAAGCTTTCTTT; CDR3aa: CASRSRRGPGTEAFF
v_gene: TRBV19; abundance: -; j_gene: TRBJ2-1; d_gene: TRBD1; CDR3nt: TGTGCCAGTAGTAGGACAGGGTTGACTGAGCAGTTCTTC; CDR3aa: CASSRTGLTEQFF
v_gene: TRBV5-1; abundance: -; j_gene: TRBJ1-3; d_gene: TRBD1; CDR3nt: TGCGCCAGCAGCCACAGAGGGACAGGGGGAGCCAACACCATATATTTT; CDR3aa: CASSHRGTGGANTIYF
v_gene: TRBV27; abundance: -; j_gene: TRBJ1-2; d_gene: -; CDR3nt: TGTGCCAGCAGGGGCAGTGTATACACCTTC; CDR3aa: CASRGSVYTF
v_gene: TRBV5-1; abundance: -; j_gene: TRBJ1-1; d_gene: TRBD1; CDR3nt: TGCGCCAGCAGCTTAGGCCCGACAGGGGCGAACACTGAAGCTTTCTTT; CDR3aa: CASSLGPTGANTEAFF
v_gene: TRBV27; abundance: -; j_gene: TRBJ1-5; d_gene: TRBD1; CDR3nt: TGTGCCAGCATGGACGCGACAGGGGAGGATGGCAATCAGCCCCAGCATTTT; CDR3aa: CASMDATGEDGNQPQHF
v_gene: TRBV6-5; abundance: -; j_gene: TRBJ2-7; d_gene: TRBD2; CDR3nt: TGTGCCAGCACCTACCGGACTAGCGGGGTCTACGAGCAGTACTTC; CDR3aa: CASTYRTSGVYEQYF
v_gene: TRBV9; abundance: -; j_gene: TRBJ2-3; d_gene: TRBD2; CDR3nt: TGTGCCAGCAGCGCCGTAAGCGGGGGCACAGATACGCAGTATTTT; CDR3aa: CASSAVSGGTDTQYF